The next 10 T cell receptor beta chains were all read from a single sample in a study of cytomegalovirus exposure and HLA in healthy donors. Primers: 60 Vbeta forward and 13 Jbeta reverse. TCRdb's table, derived via immunoSEQ multiplex PCR, lists solely in-frame clones and lacks some. This sample has roughly 110,000 clones, with approximately 80% found just once. The specimen sequenced was PBMCs. The receptors here all came from a woman in her twenties or thirties in good health and CMV-seropositive.

This clone was picked up a small number of times. This sequence joins TRBV7-9 and TRBJ2-5; 7 bases agree with TRBD1. The CDR3 spans 17 residues. Trimming cost V 1 base and J 4 bases; bases outside gene matches: 12. Germline loops: CDR1 SEHNR, CDR2 FQNEAQ (reference sequence). The CDR3 nucleotides are TGTGCCAGCAGCTTAGGGGACAGTGCCAAATCTTCAGAGACCCAGTACTTC. It specifies CASSLGDSAKSSETQYF. Variable domain in full (rest from reference TRBV7-9 and TRBJ2-5): DTGVSQNPRHKITKRGQNVTFRCDPISEHNRLYWYRQTLGQGPEFLTYFQNEAQLEKSRLLSDRFSAERPKGSFSTLEIQRTEQGDSAMYLCASSLGDSAKSSETQYFGPGTRLLVL.

This chain links TRBV5-1 with TRBJ2-2, with 10 bases fitting TRBD2. The V gene end was trimmed by 0 bases and the J gene end by 7 bases; junction bases not matched to a gene: 9. The CDR3 consists of 17 residues. Germline CDR1 and CDR2: SGHRS and YFSETQ. CDR3 DNA: TGCGCCAGCAGCTTGGAAGCTAGCGGGAGATCCGGCGGGGAGCTGTTTTTT. This sequence encodes CASSLEASGRSGGELFF.

This chain links TRBV6-1 with TRBJ1-1; D gene uncertain. CDR1 and CDR2 from the germline V gene are MNHNS and SASEGT. V shed 5 bases and J shed 1 base, with 14 bases lying between them. This CDR3 is built from 15 residues. CDR3 coding DNA: TGTGCCAGCAGTCGTATGCACAGAGAGAACACTGAAGCTTTCTTT. Translating it yields CASSRMHRENTEAFF.

This rearrangement joins TRBV4-1 to TRBJ2-7; 7 nucleotides line up with TRBD2. The CDR3 is made up of 16 amino acids. The V gene end was trimmed by 3 bases and the J gene end by 0 bases; junction bases not matched to a gene: 8. Germline V gives CDR1 MGHRA, CDR2 YSYEKL. CDR3 sequence (DNA): TGCGCCAGCAGCCATGCCAGTAGGACTAGCTCCTACGAGCAGTACTTC. This codes for CASSHASRTSSYEQYF.

The rearrangement joins TRBV10-3 to TRBJ2-7, with TRBD2 matching over 10 bases. There are 14 residues in the CDR3. J was trimmed by 3 bases and V by 8 bases; bases with no gene match: 7. Germline V lookup: CDR1 ENHRY, CDR2 SYGVKD. CDR3 sequence: CAIGLAGGNYEQYF. Written as DNA, the CDR3 is TGTGCCATCGGCTTAGCGGGGGGCAACTACGAGCAGTACTTC.

This clone was seen only once. V is TRBV11-2 and J is TRBJ1-1; D may be TRBD1 (5 bases). The length of the CDR3 is 12 residues. Germline lookup yields CDR1 SGHAT and CDR2 FQNNGV. The V gene lost 5 bases and the J gene lost 5 bases, with 9 bases spanning the gap. CDR3 DNA: TGTGCCAGCAGCCTTTCAGGGACTGAAGCTTTCTTT. Translating gives CASSLSGTEAFF.

This chain connects TRBV7-3 to TRBJ2-3; 7 nucleotides match TRBD2. V lost 1 base and J lost 5; bases outside the gene matches: 12. The length of the CDR3 is 17 residues. Germline V gives CDR1 SGHTA, CDR2 FQGTGA. The CDR3 bases are TGTGCCAGCAGCTTAATAGGGCTAGCGGAATCGGGAGATACGCAGTATTTT. Translation gives CASSLIGLAESGDTQYF.

V and J are TRBV5-5 and TRBJ2-7; the D gene is possibly TRBD2 (5 bases). The CDR3 runs 14 residues. Germline V gene lookup returns CDR1 SGHKS and CDR2 YYEKEE (reference sequence). V was cut by 0 bases and J by 7 bases, with 14 bases left in between. The CDR3, as DNA: TGTGCCAGCAGCTTGGAAGAGAGGGTTCGGGAGCAGTACTTC. Its protein product is CASSLEERVREQYF.

DNA of the CDR3: TGTGCCAGCAGCTTTCAAGATACGCAGTATTTT. Amino acid sequence: CASSFQDTQYF. This chain joins TRBV11-2 and TRBJ2-3; D gene unclear. This CDR3 region has 11 residues. V was shortened by 3 bases and J by 5 bases, with 3 bases between the two germline ends. The germline gives CDR1 SGHAT, CDR2 FQNNGV.

This clone was recorded only once. The rearrangement joins TRBV29-1 to TRBJ2-1; 9 nucleotides agree with TRBD1. This CDR3 contains 14 residues. Germline-derived CDR1 and CDR2 are SQVTM and ANQGSEA. The trim removed 2 bases at V and 7 bases at J, leaving 6 bases unmatched. CDR3 protein: CSVERTGVSNEQFF. The CDR3, as DNA: TGCAGCGTTGAAAGGACAGGGGTTTCAAATGAGCAGTTCTTC.